These 21 T cell receptor beta chains originate from one sample sequenced in a study of cytomegalovirus exposure and HLA in healthy donors. This table comes from immunoSEQ multiplex PCR, and its TCRdb copy is limited to in-frame clones, with some not included. This sample has about 160,000 clones, with almost 85% found just once. Material: PBMCs. These receptor sequences come from a man aged 30 to 45 in good health and CMV-seropositive.

The chain joins TRBV7-8 to TRBJ2-2; 13 bases agree with TRBD2. The length of the CDR3 is 17 residues. After removal of 5 bases from V and 7 bases from J, the junction contained 10 bases not matched to a gene. Germline V gives CDR1 SGHVS, CDR2 FQNEAQ. The DNA for the CDR3 is TGTGCCAGCAGCACGAGGACTAGCGGGAGAAAACACGGGGAGCTGTTTTTT. As protein: CASSTRTSGRKHGELFF.

This chain connects TRBV15 to TRBJ2-2, with 10 bases identical to TRBD2. The CDR3 consists of 14 residues. The ends lost 6 bases at V and 6 bases at J; junction bases unmatched: 4. From germline, CDR1 is LNHNV and CDR2 YYDKDF (reference sequence). The CDR3 DNA follows: TGTGCCACCAGTCTAGCGGGAGTTTCCGGGGAGCTGTTTTTT. It specifies CATSLAGVSGELFF.

The chain has TRBV7-2 and TRBJ2-7, with D perhaps matching TRBD2 (5 bases). V lost 4 bases to trimming and J lost 1 base, with 11 bases between them. The CDR3 length is 14 residues. Germline V gene sequence: CDR1 SGHTA, CDR2 FQGNSA. CDR3 sequence reads: CASSYWTGSYEQYF. The CDR3 DNA reads as TGTGCCAGCAGCTACTGGACGGGATCCTACGAGCAGTACTTC.

This rearrangement joins TRBV5-1 to TRBJ2-5; 8 nucleotides agree with TRBD1. The ends lost 0 bases at V and 5 bases at J; junction bases unmatched: 3. Germline CDR1 SGHRS, CDR2 YFSETQ. This CDR3 contains 14 residues. CDR3 sequence reads: CASSLDQGAETQYF. The CDR3 DNA sequence: TGCGCCAGCAGCTTGGATCAGGGGGCGGAGACCCAGTACTTC.

This clone occurred a few times. The chain couples TRBV27 to TRBJ1-2; 9 bases are shared with TRBD1. Germline values: CDR1 MNHEY, CDR2 SMNVEV (reference sequence). The length of the CDR3 is 16 residues. V was clipped by 0 bases and J by 4 bases; unmatched bases: 6. The DNA for the CDR3 is TGTGCCAGCAGTTTATCCGGGACAGGGTCTACCTATGGCTACACCTTC. Protein: CASSLSGTGSTYGYTF.

V usage is TRBV6-6 and J usage is TRBJ2-7; no reliable D call. The germline CDR1 and CDR2 sequences are MNHNY and SVGAGI (reference sequence). V gave up 4 bases and J gave up 2 bases, with 9 bases separating them. CDR3 size: 13 residues. The CDR3 spells CASSSNGAYEQYF. DNA of the CDR3: TGTGCCAGCAGTTCCAATGGAGCCTACGAGCAGTACTTC.

This chain connects TRBV7-2 to TRBJ2-7, with D perhaps TRBD2 (5 bases). Trimming took off 0 bases at V and 1 base at J, with 10 bases between the two ends. This CDR3 region has 15 residues. The germline V gene encodes CDR1 SGHTA and CDR2 FQGNSA. The CDR3 DNA follows: TGTGCCAGCAGCTTAGCCCCTAGCACTTCCTACGAGCAGTACTTC. It is translated as CASSLAPSTSYEQYF. Looking up the rest from reference TRBV7-2 and TRBJ2-7 gives the full variable domain: GAGVSQSPSNKVTEKGKDVELRCDPISGHTALYWYRQSLGQGLEFLIYFQGNSAPDKSGLPSDRFSAERTGGSVSTLTIQRTQQEDSAVYLCASSLAPSTSYEQYFGPGTRLTVT.

The chain combines TRBV7-9 with TRBJ2-2; 7 bases line up with TRBD2. The germline CDR1 and CDR2 sequences are SEHNR and FQNEAQ (reference sequence). The CDR3 has 15 amino acids. V lost 5 bases, J lost 5 bases, and 8 bases stayed unmatched. The CDR3 spells CASSPGTTWTGELFF. As DNA, the CDR3 is TGTGCCAGCAGCCCCGGGACTACGTGGACCGGGGAGCTGTTTTTT.

This clone was detected only once. J is TRBJ2-7 and V is TRBV2, with 7 bases lining up with TRBD1. CDR1 and CDR2 (germline): SNHLY, FYNNEI. The CDR3 totals 13 residues. Trimming cost V 6 bases and J 2 bases; bases outside gene matches: 4. For the CDR3, the DNA is TGTGCCAGCAGCCGGGACAGTACCTACGAGCAGTACTTC. It specifies CASSRDSTYEQYF.

The V and J genes are TRBV7-8 and TRBJ1-1; D gene uncertain. Looked up from germline, CDR1 is SGHVS and CDR2 is FQNEAQ. The CDR3 sequence is 13 residues long. Trimming removed 1 base at V and 1 base at J, with 4 bases between. CDR3 in DNA: TGTGCCAGCAGCTTAGGCGCGAACACTGAAGCTTTCTTT. Residues: CASSLGANTEAFF.

The J gene is TRBJ1-5, the V gene TRBV7-9; TRBD1 aligns across 10 bases. Germline CDR1 reads SEHNR; CDR2 reads FQNEAQ (reference sequence). V was clipped by 8 bases and J by 3 bases; unmatched bases: 4. The CDR3 is made up of 14 amino acids. The chain's CDR3 is CASVGQGSNQPQHF. The CDR3 region has the DNA TGTGCCAGCGTGGGACAGGGGTCCAATCAGCCCCAGCATTTT.

This clone was picked up one time. This chain links TRBV9 with TRBJ1-5, with TRBD1 identical over 9 bases. V lost 4 bases to trimming and J lost 2 bases; unmatched junction nucleotides: 4. This CDR3 contains 15 residues. Germline V gives CDR1 SGDLS, CDR2 YYNGEE. CDR3 region: CASSITGGGNQPQHF. In nucleotides, the CDR3 is TGTGCCAGCAGCATTACAGGGGGCGGCAATCAGCCCCAGCATTTT.

This sequence joins TRBV6-5 and TRBJ1-1; 10 nucleotides align to TRBD1. Germline loops: CDR1 MNHEY, CDR2 SVGAGI. The CDR3 spans 16 residues. The junction had 9 bases not matched to a gene; V was cut back by 2 bases and J by 6 bases. CDR3 in DNA: TGTGCCAGCAGTTACAGGAGGACAGGGGGACGTTCTGAAGCTTTCTTT. Residues: CASSYRRTGGRSEAFF.

This chain joins TRBV29-1 and TRBJ2-2; D might be TRBD2 (7 bases). Looked up from germline, CDR1 is SQVTM and CDR2 is ANQGSEA. Trimming pared 6 bases from V and 0 bases from J, leaving 11 bases between. The CDR3 covers 14 residues. CDR3 in DNA: TGCAGCGTCGGGGGGCCCTCGAACACCGGGGAGCTGTTTTTT. It specifies CSVGGPSNTGELFF.

This clone was seen just once. The chain recombines TRBV6-1 with TRBJ2-2, with TRBD1 matching over 11 bases. Germline CDR1 is MNHNS and CDR2 is SASEGT. Trimming at V came to 6 bases and at J to 6 bases, leaving 3 bases not matched to a gene. This CDR3 has 14 amino acids. CDR3 in amino acids: CASSPGQGAGELFF. DNA of the CDR3: TGTGCCAGCAGCCCGGGACAGGGGGCCGGGGAGCTGTTTTTT.

J is TRBJ1-5 and V is TRBV19; 10 bases align to TRBD1. V shed 5 bases and J 7 bases; nucleotides not matched to a gene: 2. CDR1 and CDR2 (germline): LNHDA, SQIVND (reference sequence). The CDR3 totals 13 residues. CDR3: CASSGQGGQPQHF. CDR3 DNA: TGTGCCAGTAGTGGACAGGGGGGGCAGCCCCAGCATTTT.

The rearrangement uses TRBV18 and TRBJ1-5; TRBD1 might be the D (6 bases). The V end lost 4 bases, the J end lost 6 bases, and 10 bases lay between the germline ends. Germline V lookup: CDR1 KGHSH, CDR2 LQKENI. CDR3 size: 13 residues. CDR3 sequence (DNA): TGTGCCAGCTCACAGGGGGAGAGTCAGCCCCAGCATTTT. This codes for CASSQGESQPQHF.

The chain links TRBV6-5 to TRBJ2-7; 7 bases agree with TRBD1. Germline CDR1 MNHEY, CDR2 SVGAGI. This CDR3 has 14 amino acids. Trimming took 7 bases from V and 3 from J; bases not matched to a gene: 9. CDR3 residues: CASMRQGEVYEQYF. CDR3 coding DNA: TGTGCCAGCATGAGACAGGGTGAGGTCTACGAGCAGTACTTC.

The V gene is TRBV28, the J gene TRBJ1-2; TRBD1 aligns across 10 bases. Germline CDR1 and CDR2: MDHEN and SYDVKM. V was clipped by 5 bases and J by 1 base; unmatched bases: 4. The length of the CDR3 is 15 residues. The CDR3 region has the DNA TGTGCCAGCAGTGAGGGGACAGGGGATAACTATGGCTACACCTTC. It is translated as CASSEGTGDNYGYTF.

The chain uses TRBV11-3 and TRBJ1-1, with 7 bases identical to TRBD1. The germline V gene encodes CDR1 SGHNT and CDR2 YENEEA. The CDR3 loop spans 14 amino acids. V lost 4 bases, J lost 5 bases, and 7 bases stayed unmatched. Written as DNA, the CDR3 is TGTGCCAGCAGCTGTCCAACAGGGGTGACTGAAGCTTTCTTT. It is translated as CASSCPTGVTEAFF.

CDR3 sequence (DNA): TGTGCCAGTAGTACATCAGGCCCCTTGAGCACAGATACGCAGTATTTT. Amino acids: CASSTSGPLSTDTQYF. The V gene is TRBV19, the J gene TRBJ2-3; D gene uncertain. V was cut by 4 bases and J by 0 bases, with 14 bases left in between. The germline CDR1 and CDR2 sequences are LNHDA and SQIVND (reference sequence). The CDR3 has 16 residues.